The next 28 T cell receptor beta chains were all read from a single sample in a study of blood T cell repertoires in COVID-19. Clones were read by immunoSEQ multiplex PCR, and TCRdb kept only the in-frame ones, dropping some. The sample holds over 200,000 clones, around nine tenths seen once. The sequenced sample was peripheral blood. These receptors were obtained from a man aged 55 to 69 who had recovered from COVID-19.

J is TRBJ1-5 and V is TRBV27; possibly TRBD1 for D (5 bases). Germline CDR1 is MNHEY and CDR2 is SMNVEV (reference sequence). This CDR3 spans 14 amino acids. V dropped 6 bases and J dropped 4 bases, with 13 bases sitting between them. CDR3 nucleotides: TGTGCCAGCAGCCTTCAGGGTGTAAATCAGCCCCAGCATTTT. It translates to CASSLQGVNQPQHF.

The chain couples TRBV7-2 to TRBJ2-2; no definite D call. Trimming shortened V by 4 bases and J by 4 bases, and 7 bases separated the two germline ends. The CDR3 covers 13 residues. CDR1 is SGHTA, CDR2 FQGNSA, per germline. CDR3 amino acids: CASSSGVTGELFF. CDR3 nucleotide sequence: TGTGCCAGCAGCTCCGGAGTCACCGGGGAGCTGTTTTTT.

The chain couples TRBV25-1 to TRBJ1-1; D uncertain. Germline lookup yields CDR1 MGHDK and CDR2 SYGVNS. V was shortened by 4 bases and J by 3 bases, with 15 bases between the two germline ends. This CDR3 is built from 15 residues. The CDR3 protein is CASSVGGGWDTEAFF. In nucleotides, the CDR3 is TGTGCCAGCAGTGTCGGTGGAGGGTGGGACACTGAAGCTTTCTTT.

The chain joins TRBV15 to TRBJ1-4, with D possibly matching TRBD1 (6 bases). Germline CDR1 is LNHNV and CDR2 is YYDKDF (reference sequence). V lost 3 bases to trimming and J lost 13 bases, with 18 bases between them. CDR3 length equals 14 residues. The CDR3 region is CATSSLIQGRRLFF. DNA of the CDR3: TGTGCCACCAGCAGTCTTATACAGGGTCGTAGACTGTTTTTT.

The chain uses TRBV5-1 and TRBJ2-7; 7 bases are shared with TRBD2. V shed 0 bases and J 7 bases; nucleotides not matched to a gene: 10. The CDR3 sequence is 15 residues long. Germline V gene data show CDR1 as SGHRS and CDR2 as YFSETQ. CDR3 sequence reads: CASSLGGGSGSEQYF. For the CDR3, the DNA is TGCGCCAGCAGCTTGGGCGGCGGGAGTGGGTCGGAGCAGTACTTC.

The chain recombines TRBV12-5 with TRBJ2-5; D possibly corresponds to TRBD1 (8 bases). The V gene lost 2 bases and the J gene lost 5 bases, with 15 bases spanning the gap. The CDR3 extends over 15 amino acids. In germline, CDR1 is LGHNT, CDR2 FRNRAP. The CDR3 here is CASGLRIQGGETQYF. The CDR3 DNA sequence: TGTGCTAGTGGTTTGCGCATACAGGGGGGGGAGACCCAGTACTTC.

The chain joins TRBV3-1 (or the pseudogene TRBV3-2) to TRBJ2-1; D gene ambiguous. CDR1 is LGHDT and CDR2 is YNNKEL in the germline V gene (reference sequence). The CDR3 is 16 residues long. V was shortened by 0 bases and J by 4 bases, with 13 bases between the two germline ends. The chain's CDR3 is CASSQECGIAYNEQFF. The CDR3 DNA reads TGTGCCAGCAGCCAAGAGTGCGGCATAGCATACAATGAGCAGTTCTTC.

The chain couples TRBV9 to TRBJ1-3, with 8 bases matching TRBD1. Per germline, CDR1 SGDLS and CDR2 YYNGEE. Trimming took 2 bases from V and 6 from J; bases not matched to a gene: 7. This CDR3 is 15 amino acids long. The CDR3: CASSVGTGAENTIYF. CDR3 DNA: TGTGCCAGCAGCGTTGGGACAGGTGCCGAAAACACCATATATTTT.

The CDR3 region is CASSLGNRASHGYTF. The CDR3 DNA reads as TGTGCCAGCAGCTTGGGGAACAGGGCATCGCATGGCTACACCTTC. The chain carries TRBV5-4 and TRBJ1-2, with D perhaps TRBD1 (6 bases). Trimming removed 0 bases from V and 6 bases from J, with 15 bases in between. CDR1 is SGHNT and CDR2 is YYREEE in the germline V gene (reference sequence). The CDR3 extends over 15 amino acids.

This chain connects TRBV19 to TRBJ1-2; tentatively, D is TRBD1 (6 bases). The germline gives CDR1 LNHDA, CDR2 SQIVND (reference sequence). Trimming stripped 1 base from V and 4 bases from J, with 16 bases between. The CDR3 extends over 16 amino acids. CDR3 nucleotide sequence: TGTGCCAGTAGTATAGTCCTAAATGGGGGCGGCTATGGCTACACCTTC. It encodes CASSIVLNGGGYGYTF. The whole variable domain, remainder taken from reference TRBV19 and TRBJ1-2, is DGGITQSPKYLFRKEGQNVTLSCEQNLNHDAMYWYRQDPGQGLRLIYYSQIVNDFQKGDIAEGYSVSREKKESFPLTVTSAQKNPTAFYLCASSIVLNGGGYGYTFGSGTRLTVV.

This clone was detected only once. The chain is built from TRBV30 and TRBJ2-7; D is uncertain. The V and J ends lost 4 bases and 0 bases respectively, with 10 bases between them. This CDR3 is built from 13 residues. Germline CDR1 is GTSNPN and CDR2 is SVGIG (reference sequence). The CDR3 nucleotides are TGTGCCTGGAATTTTGGTAGCTCCTACGAGCAGTACTTC. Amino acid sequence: CAWNFGSSYEQYF.

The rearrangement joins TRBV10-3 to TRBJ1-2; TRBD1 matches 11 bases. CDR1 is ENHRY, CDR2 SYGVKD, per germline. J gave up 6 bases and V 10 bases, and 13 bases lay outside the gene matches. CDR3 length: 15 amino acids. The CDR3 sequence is CATLLGQGATNGYTF. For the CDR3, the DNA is TGTGCCACCCTCTTAGGACAGGGGGCTACGAATGGCTACACCTTC.

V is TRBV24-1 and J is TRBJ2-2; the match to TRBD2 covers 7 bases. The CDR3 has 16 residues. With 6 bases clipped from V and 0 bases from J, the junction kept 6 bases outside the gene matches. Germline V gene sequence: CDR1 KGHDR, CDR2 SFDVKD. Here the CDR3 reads CATSRGRGPNTGELFF. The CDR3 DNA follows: TGTGCCACCAGTCGTGGGAGGGGACCGAACACCGGGGAGCTGTTTTTT.

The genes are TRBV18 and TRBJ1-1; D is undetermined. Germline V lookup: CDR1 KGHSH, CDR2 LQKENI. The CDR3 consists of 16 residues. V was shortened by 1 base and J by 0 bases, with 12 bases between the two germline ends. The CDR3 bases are TGTGCCAGCTCACCACGAGGGCCGTCCCTGAACACTGAAGCTTTCTTT. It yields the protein CASSPRGPSLNTEAFF.

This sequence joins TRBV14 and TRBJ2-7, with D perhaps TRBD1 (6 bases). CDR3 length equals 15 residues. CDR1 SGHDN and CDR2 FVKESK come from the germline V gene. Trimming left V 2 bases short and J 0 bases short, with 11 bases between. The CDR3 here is CASSQTRDNSYEQYF. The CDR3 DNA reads TGTGCCAGCAGCCAAACCCGGGACAACTCCTACGAGCAGTACTTC.

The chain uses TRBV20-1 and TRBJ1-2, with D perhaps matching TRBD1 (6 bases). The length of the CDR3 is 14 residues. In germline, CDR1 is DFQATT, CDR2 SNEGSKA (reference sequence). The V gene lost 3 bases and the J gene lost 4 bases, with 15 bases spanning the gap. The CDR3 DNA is TGCAGTGCTAGTTTTGGAGGGGGGGCCTATGGCTACACCTTC. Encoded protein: CSASFGGGAYGYTF.

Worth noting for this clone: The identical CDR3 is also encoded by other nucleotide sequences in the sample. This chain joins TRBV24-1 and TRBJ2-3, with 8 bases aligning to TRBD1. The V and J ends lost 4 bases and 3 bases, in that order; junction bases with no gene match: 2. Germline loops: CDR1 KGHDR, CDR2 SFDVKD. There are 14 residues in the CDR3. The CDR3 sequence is CATSDTGGTDTQYF. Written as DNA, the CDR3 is TGTGCCACCAGTGACACAGGGGGGACAGATACGCAGTATTTT.

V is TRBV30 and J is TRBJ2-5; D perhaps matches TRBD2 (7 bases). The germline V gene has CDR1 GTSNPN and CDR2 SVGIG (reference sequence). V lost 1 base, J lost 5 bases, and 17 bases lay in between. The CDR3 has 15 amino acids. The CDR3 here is CAWSEAGAPGETQYF. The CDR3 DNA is TGTGCCTGGAGTGAGGCGGGGGCCCCGGGGGAGACCCAGTACTTC.

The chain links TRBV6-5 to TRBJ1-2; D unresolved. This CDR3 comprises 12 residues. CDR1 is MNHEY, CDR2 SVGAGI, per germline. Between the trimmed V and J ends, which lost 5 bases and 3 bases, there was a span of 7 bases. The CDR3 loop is CASSREYYGYTF. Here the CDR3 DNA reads TGTGCCAGCAGTCGAGAATACTATGGCTACACCTTC.

The CDR3 protein is CASSVGTGPGNTIYF. In DNA, the CDR3 is TGTGCCAGCAGCGTAGGAACAGGGCCTGGAAACACCATATATTTT. The chain employs TRBV9 and TRBJ1-3, with D possibly being TRBD1 (6 bases). The germline gives CDR1 SGDLS, CDR2 YYNGEE. Trimming took 0 bases from V and 2 from J, leaving 9 bases between them. This CDR3 region has 15 residues.

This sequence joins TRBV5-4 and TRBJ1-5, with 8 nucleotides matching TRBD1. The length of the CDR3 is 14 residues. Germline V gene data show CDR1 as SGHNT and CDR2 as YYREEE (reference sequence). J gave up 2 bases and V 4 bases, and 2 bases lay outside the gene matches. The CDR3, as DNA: TGTGCCAGCAGCGAGGGACAGGGCAATCAGCCCCAGCATTTT. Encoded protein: CASSEGQGNQPQHF.

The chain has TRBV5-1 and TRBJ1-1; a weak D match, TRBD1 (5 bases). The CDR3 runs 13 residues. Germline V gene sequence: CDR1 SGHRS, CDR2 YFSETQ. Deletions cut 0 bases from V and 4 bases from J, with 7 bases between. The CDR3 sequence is CASSLAGSTEAFF. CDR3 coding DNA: TGCGCCAGCAGCTTGGCAGGGTCCACTGAAGCTTTCTTT.

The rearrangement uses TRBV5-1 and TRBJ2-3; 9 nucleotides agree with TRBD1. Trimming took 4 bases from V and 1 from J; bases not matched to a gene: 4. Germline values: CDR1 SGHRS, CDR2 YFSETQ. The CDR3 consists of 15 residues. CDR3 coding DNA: TGCGCCAGCAGCGTACAGGGGGCAGGCACAGATACGCAGTATTTT. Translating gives CASSVQGAGTDTQYF. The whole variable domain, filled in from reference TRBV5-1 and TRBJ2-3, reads KAGVTQTPRYLIKTRGQQVTLSCSPISGHRSVSWYQQTPGQGLQFLFEYFSETQRNKGNFPGRFSGRQFSNSRSEMNVSTLELGDSALYLCASSVQGAGTDTQYFGPGTRLTVL.

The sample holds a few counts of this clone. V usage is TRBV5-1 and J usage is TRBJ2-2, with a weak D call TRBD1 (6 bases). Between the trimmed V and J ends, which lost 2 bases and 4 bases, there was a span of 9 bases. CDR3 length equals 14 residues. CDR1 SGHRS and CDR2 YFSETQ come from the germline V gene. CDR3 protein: CASSFGQPTGELFF. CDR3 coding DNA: TGCGCCAGCAGCTTTGGACAGCCCACCGGGGAGCTGTTTTTT.

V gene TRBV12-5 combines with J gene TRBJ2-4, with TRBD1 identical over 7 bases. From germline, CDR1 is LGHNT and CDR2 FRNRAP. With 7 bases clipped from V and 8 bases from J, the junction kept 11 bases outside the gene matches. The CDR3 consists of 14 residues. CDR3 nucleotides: TGTGCTAGTGCCAAGACAGGGACAAAGGACATTCAGTACTTC. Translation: CASAKTGTKDIQYF.

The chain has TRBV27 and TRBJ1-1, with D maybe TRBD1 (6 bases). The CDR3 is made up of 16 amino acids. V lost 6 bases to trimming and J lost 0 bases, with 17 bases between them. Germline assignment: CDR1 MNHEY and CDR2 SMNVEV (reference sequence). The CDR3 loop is CASRLQGQGVNTEAFF. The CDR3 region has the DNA TGTGCCAGCAGGCTACAGGGCCAAGGTGTGAACACTGAAGCTTTCTTT.

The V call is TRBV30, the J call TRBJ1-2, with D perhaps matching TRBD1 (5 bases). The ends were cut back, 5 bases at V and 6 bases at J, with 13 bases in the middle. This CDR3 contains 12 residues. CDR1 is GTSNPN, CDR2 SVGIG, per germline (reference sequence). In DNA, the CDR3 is TGTGCCTGGGACCTCGGGGGGAATGGCTACACCTTC. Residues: CAWDLGGNGYTF.

Written as DNA, the CDR3 is TGTGCCAGCTCACCAGGAGACGAGCAGTACTTC. It translates to CASSPGDEQYF. This chain connects TRBV18 to TRBJ2-7; D is ambiguous. Trimming removed 2 bases from V and 5 bases from J, with 4 bases in between. Germline CDR1 reads KGHSH; CDR2 reads LQKENI. This CDR3 region has 11 residues.